A single sample is the source of the 13 T cell receptor beta chains below, sequenced in a study of cytomegalovirus exposure and HLA in healthy donors. The PCR ran on 60 Vbeta and 13 Jbeta primers. Using immunoSEQ multiplex PCR, the repertoire was profiled, and TCRdb retains in-frame clones only, with some absent. The table lists 100,000 to 150,000 clones, around 77% of them singletons. Sequenced material: PBMCs. These receptor sequences come from a woman aged 55-75 years in good health and CMV-seronegative.

This clone was seen a few times. The chain uses TRBV27 and TRBJ1-2; D unresolved. The CDR3 is made up of 17 amino acids. Germline V gene sequence: CDR1 MNHEY, CDR2 SMNVEV (reference sequence). V lost 3 bases and J 0 bases, leaving 17 bases between the germline ends. CDR3 sequence reads: CASSFTAVPRANYGYTF. Here the CDR3 DNA reads TGTGCCAGCAGTTTTACAGCCGTTCCGAGAGCTAACTATGGCTACACCTTC.

The chain combines TRBV28 with TRBJ1-4, with TRBD1 as a possible D gene (6 bases). CDR1 and CDR2 (germline): MDHEN, SYDVKM. The CDR3 is 16 amino acids. V lost 4 bases to trimming and J lost 8 bases, with 20 bases between them. The CDR3 spells CASSSPYRAQDEKLFF. The CDR3 region has the DNA TGTGCCAGCAGTTCCCCCTACAGGGCTCAGGACGAAAAACTGTTTTTT.

The chain employs TRBV6-6 and TRBJ2-5; 7 bases match TRBD2. The J call may not be correct, given that the DNA end is closer to TRBJ2-7. CDR1 MNHNY and CDR2 SVGAGI come from the germline V gene (reference sequence). CDR3 length equals 15 residues. DNA of the CDR3: TGTGCCAGCGCCCGCGGCGGGAGTTCTTCCAACGAGCAGTACTTC. Translation gives CASARGGSSSNEQYF.

The V call is TRBV6-6, the J call TRBJ1-1; D is uncertain. V was shortened by 8 bases and J by 2 bases, with 12 bases between the two germline ends. The CDR3 is 13 residues long. Germline CDR1 is MNHNY and CDR2 is SVGAGI (reference sequence). The CDR3 loop reads CASRGTRNTEAFF. The CDR3 DNA is TGTGCCAGCCGAGGCACCCGTAACACTGAAGCTTTCTTT.

The chain is built from TRBV20-1 and TRBJ2-5, with unresolved D. Germline lookup yields CDR1 DFQATT and CDR2 SNEGSKA (reference sequence). V was shortened by 0 bases and J by 6 bases, with 5 bases between the two germline ends. This CDR3 region has 11 residues. The CDR3 reads CSARDTKTQYF. The CDR3 DNA sequence: TGCAGTGCTAGAGATACTAAGACCCAGTACTTC.

This chain connects TRBV7-9 to TRBJ2-3, with 11 positions matching TRBD2. V was pared by 6 bases and J by 4 bases, with 6 bases of the junction left unmatched. Germline V gives CDR1 SEHNR, CDR2 FQNEAQ (reference sequence). The CDR3 length is 15 residues. The CDR3 DNA sequence: TGTGCCAGCAGTGATAGCGGGGGGGCCGCAGATACGCAGTATTTT. It encodes CASSDSGGAADTQYF.

This rearrangement joins TRBV7-9 to TRBJ1-1, with TRBD1 as a possible D gene (5 bases). Germline V gene data show CDR1 as SEHNR and CDR2 as FQNEAQ (reference sequence). V was pared by 11 bases and J by 5 bases, with 12 bases between. The CDR3 has 11 amino acids. CDR3 sequence reads: CAVAGGTEAFF. CDR3 sequence (DNA): TGTGCCGTCGCGGGGGGAACTGAAGCTTTCTTT.

This clone has just one count. This chain uses TRBV6-1 with TRBJ2-7; 7 nucleotides agree with TRBD1. CDR1 MNHNS and CDR2 SASEGT come from the germline V gene. This CDR3 region has 14 residues. The J segment lost 1 base and the V segment lost 6 bases, leaving 6 bases of the junction unmatched. The CDR3 nucleotides are TGTGCCAGCAGGAGGACAGGACTTTCCTACGAGCAGTACTTC. Encoded protein: CASRRTGLSYEQYF.

This chain links TRBV5-8 with TRBJ1-2; 8 bases agree with TRBD1. The CDR3 is made up of 13 amino acids. CDR1 and CDR2 from the germline V gene are SGHTS and YDEGEE. V gave up 4 bases and J gave up 4 bases; unmatched junction bases: 3. CDR3: CASSLTGAYGYTF. The CDR3 DNA follows: TGTGCCAGCAGCCTGACAGGGGCCTATGGCTACACCTTC.

The rearrangement uses TRBV7-3 and TRBJ2-7, with 9 bases fitting TRBD1. Trimming removed 5 bases from V and 4 bases from J; junction bases left unmatched: 21. The CDR3 runs to 19 residues. Germline V lookup: CDR1 SGHTA, CDR2 FQGTGA. In DNA form, the CDR3 reads TGTGCCAGCAGCCGAAATCGACCGAGAACAGGGGGCGCGGGTTACGAGCAGTACTTC. It encodes CASSRNRPRTGGAGYEQYF. Supplemented by reference TRBV7-3 and TRBJ2-7, the full variable domain reads GAGVSQTPSNKVTEKGKYVELRCDPISGHTALYWYRQSLGQGPEFLIYFQGTGAADDSGLPNDRFFAVRPEGSVSTLKIQRTERGDSAVYLCASSRNRPRTGGAGYEQYFGPGTRLTVT.

This clone occurred once. V is TRBV5-5 and J is TRBJ2-7; D perhaps matches TRBD1 (6 bases). Trimming took off 4 bases at V and 3 bases at J, with 11 bases between the two ends. Germline CDR1 SGHKS, CDR2 YYEKEE (reference sequence). The length of the CDR3 is 13 residues. The CDR3 nucleotides read TGTGCCAGCAGCCCGGGACACGGCTACGAGCAGTACTTC. Protein: CASSPGHGYEQYF.

This clone occurred once. The rearrangement joins TRBV19 to TRBJ2-7; D unclear. Trimming shortened V by 3 bases and J by 6 bases, and 12 bases separated the two germline ends. This CDR3 comprises 13 residues. Germline V gene sequence: CDR1 LNHDA, CDR2 SQIVND (reference sequence). For the CDR3, the DNA is TGTGCCAGTAGTATTCCCCCCGTTCGCGAGCAGTACTTC. Its protein is CASSIPPVREQYF.

The chain combines TRBV28 with TRBJ2-1; no reliable D call. The V gene lost 9 bases and the J gene lost 5 bases, with 8 bases spanning the gap. The CDR3 runs to 11 residues. Germline V gene sequence: CDR1 MDHEN, CDR2 SYDVKM. The CDR3 sequence: CASSTHNEQFF. The CDR3 nucleotides are TGTGCCAGTTCCACACACAATGAGCAGTTCTTC.